This T cell receptor beta chain stems from a study of identical twins. Study results and limitations: Partial confounding of zero-insertion analyses by invariant MAIT and iNKT cells was possible. Clonotypes of the beta chain that were abundant in cord blood carried fewer insertions (memory repertoires showed none). There was more out-of-frame TCR alpha sharing in monozygotic twins than models estimated.

Template switching introduced a universal primer site, and the cDNA bore unique molecular identifiers. Each CDR3 protein gets one entry after TCRdb re-called the 5' RACE reads with MiXCR. This table holds approximately 700,000 distinct CDR3 sequences, 5.5% to 6.5% found once. This clonotype was observed a few times. Antigen unknown. The source is a man aged 18 to 29 in good health. The sequenced sample consisted of naive T cells sorted from blood.

CDR3 sequence reads: CASRGAVWEQYF. DNA for the CDR3: TGTGCCAGCAGGGGGGCGGTTTGGGAGCAGTACTTC. J is TRBJ2-7 and V is TRBV6-5, with D possibly matching TRBD1 (6 bases). V lost 6 bases and J lost 7, with 13 bases in between. There are 12 residues in the CDR3. Germline lookup yields CDR1 MNHEY and CDR2 SVGAGI.